These 4 T cell receptor beta chains were all obtained from the same sample, sequenced in a study of memory CD4+ T cells and cytomegalovirus serostatus. The sort gate was single viable CD3+CD4+CD8-CD45RO+ cells for memory CD4+ T cells. Assay: immunoSEQ multiplex PCR; the TCRdb copy retains only in-frame clones and omits some. The sample contains about 53,000 clones, approximately 78% of which appear only once. The source material was memory CD4+ T cells from blood. The receptors were gathered from an adult in good health and CMV-seronegative.

V usage is TRBV7-2 and J usage is TRBJ1-4; tentatively, D is TRBD1 (5 bases). This CDR3 region has 15 residues. V lost 1 base and J lost 11, with 17 bases in between. Germline V CDR1 and CDR2: SGHTA, FQGNSA. The CDR3 coding sequence is TGTGCCAGCAGCTTAGGGTGGCAGGGTAGGCAGAAACTGTTTTTT. It encodes CASSLGWQGRQKLFF.

This clone came up once. The V call is TRBV7-3, the J call TRBJ1-1; no clear D. This CDR3 spans 13 amino acids. Germline V lookup: CDR1 SGHTA, CDR2 FQGTGA. V lost 3 bases, J lost 1 base, and 6 bases lay in between. CDR3 DNA: TGTGCCAGCAGCTTGACCAGGAACACTGAAGCTTTCTTT. It encodes CASSLTRNTEAFF.

V and J are TRBV5-3 and TRBJ2-4; TRBD2 aligns across 10 bases. TRBV5-3 is recorded as an ORF, its role being uncertain. J was trimmed by 2 bases and V by 4 bases; bases with no gene match: 9. The CDR3 runs to 17 residues. This CDR3 is CARSPGLAKVTKNIQYF. CDR3 nucleotide sequence: TGTGCCAGAAGCCCGGGACTAGCGAAGGTAACCAAAAACATTCAGTACTTC.

The rearrangement links TRBV29-1 to TRBJ2-7; no firm D call. The germline CDR1 and CDR2 sequences are SQVTM and ANQGSEA. V dropped 7 bases and J dropped 5 bases, with 12 bases sitting between them. This CDR3 is 11 amino acids long. CDR3 nucleotide sequence: TGCAGCGCTTGGCACGCCGACGAGCAGTACTTC. Protein: CSAWHADEQYF.